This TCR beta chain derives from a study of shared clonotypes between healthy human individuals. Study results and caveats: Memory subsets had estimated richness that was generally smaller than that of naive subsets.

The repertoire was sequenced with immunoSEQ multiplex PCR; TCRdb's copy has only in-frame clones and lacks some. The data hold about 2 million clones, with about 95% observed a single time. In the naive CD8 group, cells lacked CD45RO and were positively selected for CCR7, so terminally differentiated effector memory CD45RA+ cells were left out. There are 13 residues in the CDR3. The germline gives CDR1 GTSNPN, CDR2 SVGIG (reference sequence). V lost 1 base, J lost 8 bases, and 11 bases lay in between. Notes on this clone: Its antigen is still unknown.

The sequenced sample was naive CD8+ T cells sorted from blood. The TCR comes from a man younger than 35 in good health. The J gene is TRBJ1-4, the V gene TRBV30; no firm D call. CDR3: CAWSAGSREKLFF. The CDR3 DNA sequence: TGTGCCTGGAGTGCCGGATCTAGGGAAAAACTGTTTTTT.